The subject of this entry is one T cell receptor (beta chain). As yet, its antigen is unknown. Generated by immunoSEQ multiplex PCR, the TCRdb table keeps only in-frame clones and is missing some. The data contain under 200,000 clones, roughly 94% of them singletons. This CDR3 spans 12 amino acids. Germline CDR1 is LGHDT and CDR2 is YNNKEL (reference sequence). The V gene end was trimmed by 4 bases and the J gene end by 8 bases; junction bases not matched to a gene: 2. The data were taken from a study of T cell responses to AZD1222 COVID-19 vaccine. Whole-study results and caveats: The study identified only a handful of AZD1222 recipients as seropositive at baseline. Dominant CD4 TCR responses targeted spike regions 160-218 and 743-854.

Sequencing was performed on peripheral blood, taken on day 0 of AZD1222 vaccination. This clonotype originated in an adult in good health. V gene TRBV3-1 (or the pseudogene TRBV3-2) combines with J gene TRBJ1-2, with TRBD1 identical over 9 bases. As DNA, the CDR3 is TGTGCCAGCAGCCGGACAGGGGTCGGCTACACCTTC. Encoded protein: CASSRTGVGYTF.